Listed below are T cell receptor beta chains from one sample, sequenced in a study of blood T cell repertoires in COVID-19. Data came from immunoSEQ multiplex PCR; TCRdb stores just in-frame clones and leaves some out. The sample yields some 260,000 clones, 75% to 90% seen once. Specimen: peripheral blood. These receptors were collected from a woman between 65 and 79 years old with COVID-19, enrolled during active disease. Both conserved end residues are part of each CDR3. D genes are given only for firm matches. The size entry is marked missing in some rows and otherwise reads once, few, many or a size class.

v_call	j_call	clone_size	d_call	cdr3_nt	cdr3_aa
TRBV20-1	TRBJ1-2	.	TRBD1	TGCAGTGCCAGTGGACAGGGGGGTGGCTACACCTTC	CSASGQGGGYTF
TRBV3-1/TRBV3-2	TRBJ2-7	.	.	TGTGCCAGCAGCCATTCCGGGTTAGAGCAGTACTTC	CASSHSGLEQYF
TRBV28	TRBJ2-1	many	TRBD2	TGTGCCAGCAGGCGGACTAGCGGGAGTTCCTACAATGAGCAGTTCTTC	CASRRTSGSSYNEQFF
TRBV3-1/TRBV3-2	TRBJ1-1	.	.	TGTGCCAGCAGCCAAGTTAGCGGGGCGGGTACCACTGAAGCTTTCTTT	CASSQVSGAGTTEAFF
TRBV6-5	TRBJ2-5	.	.	TGTGCCAGCAGCCCCTCGGGTGAGACCCAGTACTTC	CASSPSGETQYF
TRBV6-5	TRBJ2-1	once	TRBD1	TGTGCCAGCAGCGGGACAGACTACAATGAGCAGTTCTTC	CASSGTDYNEQFF
TRBV4-1	TRBJ1-6	.	.	TGCGCCAGCAGCCAAGTGGGGAGCTCCTATAATTCACCCCTCCACTTT	CASSQVGSSYNSPLHF
TRBV25-1	TRBJ1-4	once	.	TGTGCCAGCATCCTCACACGGGGGGACGCAGGAGAAAAACTGTTTTTT	CASILTRGDAGEKLFF
TRBV28	TRBJ2-7	.	TRBD2	TGTGCCAGCAGTTTCGACGGGGGGGGCGCCTCCTCCTACGAGCAGTACTTC	CASSFDGGGASSYEQYF
TRBV28	TRBJ2-7	.	TRBD2	TGTGCCTCAAACGAGGCGGGAGGTCGGTACGAGCAGTACTTC	CASNEAGGRYEQYF
TRBV6-5	TRBJ1-1	few	.	TGTGCCAGCAGTAGAGTTCAGAACACTGAAGCTTTCTTT	CASSRVQNTEAFF
TRBV18	TRBJ1-5	.	.	TGTGCCAGCTCACCGGGGGGTCATCAGCCCCAGCATTTT	CASSPGGHQPQHF
TRBV18	TRBJ1-2	.	.	TGTGCCAGCTCACCCGACAGACTAGCTAACTATGGCTACACCTTC	CASSPDRLANYGYTF
TRBV7-8	TRBJ1-2	.	TRBD1	TGTGCCAGCAGCTTAGTCCGGACGGGGACAGGTGGCTACACCTTC	CASSLVRTGTGGYTF
TRBV27	TRBJ1-4	.	TRBD1	TGTGCCAGCAGTTACCTACAGGGGGCGAAAGAAAAACTGTTTTTT	CASSYLQGAKEKLFF
TRBV14	TRBJ1-1	.	TRBD1	TGTGCCAGCAGCCAAGGGGACAGGGTTAAGACTGAAGCTTTCTTT	CASSQGDRVKTEAFF
TRBV9	TRBJ1-2	.	.	TGTGCCAGCAGCGAACGTTTTACAGGTGGCTACACCTTC	CASSERFTGGYTF
TRBV12-3/TRBV12-4	TRBJ1-2	.	.	TGTGCCAGCAGTCTCCCGACAGGAATTGGCTACACCTTC	CASSLPTGIGYTF
TRBV11-2	TRBJ1-2	.	.	TGTGCCAGCAGCTTAGACCTGCGGACAAGGGGTGGCTACACCTTC	CASSLDLRTRGGYTF
TRBV3-1/TRBV3-2	TRBJ1-3	.	.	TGTGCCAGCAGCCCCATCAGCTCTGGAAACACCATATATTTT	CASSPISSGNTIYF
TRBV29-1	TRBJ1-5	.	.	TGCAGCGTTCTCGGCGGGGTTGGTCAGCCCCAGCATTTT	CSVLGGVGQPQHF
TRBV30	TRBJ1-6	.	TRBD1	TGTGCCTGCAGGGACAGTTATAATTCACCCCTCCACTTT	CACRDSYNSPLHF
TRBV9	TRBJ2-3	.	TRBD2	TGTGCCAGCAGCGCCGTCGGGGCGGGAGGGCCGACAGATACGCAGTATTTT	CASSAVGAGGPTDTQYF
TRBV25-1	TRBJ2-1	.	.	TGTGCCAGCAGTCTCCCGGGACTGTTTCGAGAGCAGTTCTTC	CASSLPGLFREQFF